One and the same sample provided the 9 T cell receptor beta chains below, sequenced in a study of pediatric ulcerative colitis. Clones were sequenced by immunoSEQ multiplex PCR, and TCRdb holds only the in-frame ones, with some missing. The table has roughly 64,000 clones, around 85% seen once. The sequenced material came from blood. The receptors derive from a boy between 10 and 17 years old with severe ulcerative colitis.

The chain uses TRBV4-1 and TRBJ2-5; 10 bases fit TRBD2. V was pared by 0 bases and J by 4 bases, with 8 bases of the junction left unmatched. Looked up from germline, CDR1 is MGHRA and CDR2 is YSYEKL. The length of the CDR3 is 17 residues. The CDR3 protein is CASSQEVLAGVIETQYF. Here the CDR3 DNA reads TGCGCCAGCAGCCAAGAAGTCCTAGCGGGAGTTATAGAGACCCAGTACTTC.

The gene calls are TRBV11-2 and TRBJ2-1, with TRBD2 matching 7 bases. With 5 bases clipped from V and 5 bases from J, the junction kept 15 bases outside the gene matches. Germline CDR1 SGHAT, CDR2 FQNNGV. The CDR3 contains 17 residues. The CDR3 spells CASSPLITAGENNEQFF. CDR3 in DNA: TGTGCCAGCAGCCCATTGATTACGGCGGGAGAAAACAATGAGCAGTTCTTC.

The V call is TRBV27, the J call TRBJ2-3; unclear D gene. CDR3 length: 13 amino acids. Germline V gives CDR1 MNHEY, CDR2 SMNVEV (reference sequence). Trimming took 2 bases from V and 2 from J, leaving 5 bases between them. The CDR3 DNA follows: TGTGCCAGCAGTTTAGGAGCCACAGATACGCAGTATTTT. This sequence encodes CASSLGATDTQYF.

The chain carries TRBV4-3 and TRBJ1-2; 7 nucleotides match TRBD1. The CDR3 consists of 14 residues. Trimming removed 0 bases from V and 8 bases from J; junction bases left unmatched: 6. The V gene's germline CDR1 is LGHNA and CDR2 YSLEER. The CDR3 here is CASSQDFGTAGYTF. The CDR3 DNA is TGCGCCAGCAGCCAAGATTTCGGGACAGCCGGCTACACCTTC.

The chain is built from TRBV13 and TRBJ1-5; the match to TRBD1 covers 9 bases. The CDR3 covers 17 residues. From germline, CDR1 is PRHDT and CDR2 FYEKMQ (reference sequence). The trim removed 2 bases at V and 0 bases at J, leaving 5 bases unmatched. The CDR3 bases are TGTGCCAGCAGCTTAAAGGGACAGGGATTTAGCAATCAGCCCCAGCATTTT. Amino acids: CASSLKGQGFSNQPQHF.

This clone was seen a few times. This chain joins TRBV15 and TRBJ1-1; D is uncertain. This CDR3 is built from 12 residues. CDR1 is LNHNV and CDR2 is YYDKDF in the germline V gene (reference sequence). V lost 1 base and J 7 bases, leaving 7 bases between the germline ends. CDR3 protein: CATSRAVGEAFF. CDR3 coding DNA: TGTGCCACCAGCAGAGCTGTGGGTGAAGCTTTCTTT.

The gene calls are TRBV6-4 and TRBJ1-1; perhaps TRBD1 as D (5 bases). Germline V gene lookup returns CDR1 MRHNA and CDR2 SNTAGT. Between the trimmed V and J ends, which lost 6 bases and 3 bases, there was a span of 14 bases. The CDR3 has 14 amino acids. Here the CDR3 reads CASSVVAGDTEAFF. In DNA form, the CDR3 reads TGTGCCAGCAGCGTTGTGGCGGGGGACACTGAAGCTTTCTTT.

This chain uses TRBV6-6 with TRBJ1-2; 7 bases agree with TRBD1. Germline V CDR1 and CDR2: MNHNY, SVGAGI (reference sequence). Losses at the gene ends were 2 bases for V and 7 bases for J; bases not matched to a gene: 7. This CDR3 is built from 14 residues. This chain's CDR3 is CASSYPGQAAGYTF. The DNA for the CDR3 is TGTGCCAGCAGTTACCCCGGACAGGCGGCTGGCTACACCTTC.

The chain combines TRBV27 with TRBJ1-5; D uncertain. This CDR3 comprises 15 residues. V shed 6 bases and J shed 1 base, with 13 bases lying between them. From germline, CDR1 is MNHEY and CDR2 SMNVEV (reference sequence). CDR3 sequence (DNA): TGTGCCAGCAGGGGCATGGGAATCAGCAATCAGCCCCAGCATTTT. Translating gives CASRGMGISNQPQHF.